The rows below give T cell receptor beta chains drawn from one sample of a study of technical replicates of blood from a few donors. Here immunoSEQ multiplex PCR was the method, and the copy in TCRdb shows in-frame clones only, minus some. The sample contains 79,000 or so clones, 91% of which appear only once. Material for sequencing was T cells isolated from PBMCs. The receptor set was obtained from a human donor in good health. Each CDR3 is given with its conserved first and last residue.

>TRBV5-1|13
CASSFGADTEAFF
>TRBV5-6|14
CASSRSGTGEGYTF
>TRBV7-9|14
CASSSVTVNYGYTF
>TRBV6-1|15
CASSRASGDPREQFF
>TRBV10-2|14
CASRIGGVTYEQYF
>TRBV29-1|17
CSVAGTSGESSYNEQFF
>TRBV7-9|13
CASTAGMWTEAFF
>TRBV11-2|15
CASSLLAGGYNEQFF
>TRBV13|13
CASSLESLNEQFF
>TRBV2|11
CASSDSGRRYF
>TRBV6-5|13
CASYRGPNEKLFF
>TRBV7-8|15
CASSFLDEAQETQYF
>TRBV4-1|14
CASSLTKRNTEAFF
>TRBV30|14
CAWSTGTGHIEQYF
>TRBV6-1|14
CASSASRGTDTQYF
>TRBV11-3|14
CASRGRTLTDTQYF
>TRBV4-1|13
CASSESSAYEQYF
>TRBV2|15
CASRDPGHSYNEQFF
>TRBV11-3|16
CASSGESGGAGNEQFF
>TRBV5-1|14
CASSLQGRDEKLFF
>TRBV7-6|13
CASSFGGAGELFF
>TRBV30|13
CAWTGATLVGYTF
>TRBV19|14
CASKDTRDHNEQFF
>TRBV7-8|13
CASSRTGVGEQYF
>TRBV6-5|13
CASSPRDRQEAFF
>TRBV19|14
CASSMQQRPDTQYF
>TRBV7-3|13
CASSLTGGTEAFF
>TRBV29-1|15
CSVSSGGTPSYEQYF
>TRBV7-2|13
CASTPPWGREQYF
>TRBV25-1|13
CASSLGPNYGYTF
>TRBV19|12
CASSTSPETQYF
>TRBV5-1|15
CASSWGTSGKYEQYF
>TRBV7-6|14
CASSLLRGGVEQYF
>TRBV28|15
CASSQRGRDIEKLFF
>TRBV29-1|15
CSVDGTSGSSGEQYF
>TRBV2|13
CASSPGVNYGYTF